This T cell receptor beta chain was identified in a study of graft-versus-host responses after intestinal transplantation. TCRdb's copy holds only in-frame clones and misses some; the assay was immunoSEQ multiplex PCR. The profile shows roughly 46,000 clones, 85% to 95% of them singletons. A word on this clone: Its antigen remains unidentified.

Germline CDR1 and CDR2: LNHDA and SQIVND (reference sequence). V was trimmed by 10 bases and J by 2 bases, leaving 12 bases between them. CDR3 size: 13 residues. Findings and limits, study-wide: In recipient marrow, GvH clones were found, and some appeared first in ileum or blood. GvH clone levels peaked in circulation, and this peak was associated with early post-transplant HvG declines.

The rearrangement joins TRBV19 to TRBJ1-5; a weak D match, TRBD1 (5 bases). This specimen consisted of PBMCs, obtained about 800 days after a first intestinal transplant, on the day of a second. This TCR came from a human patient who received an intestinal transplant, so some T cells may come from the graft donor. CDR3 residues: CATAGGGNQPQHF. DNA of the CDR3: TGTGCCACCGCTGGGGGGGGCAATCAGCCCCAGCATTTT.